What follows describes a single T cell receptor beta chain. What it binds is unknown. These data belong to a study of cytomegalovirus exposure and HLA in healthy donors. Study-level points and caveats: V- and J-gene trimming of TCR beta was linked (in a later analysis) to a missense DCLRE1C variant. Sequencing probably produced one cluster of sequence variants that were highly shared.

Samples came from healthy bone marrow donors. Vbeta (60) and Jbeta (13) primers were used in the PCR. Data came from immunoSEQ multiplex PCR; TCRdb stores just in-frame clones and leaves some out. The profile shows about 170,000 clones, around 73% of them singletons. The source is a woman younger than 35 in good health and CMV-seropositive. The sequencing sample was made of PBMCs.

CDR3 loop: CASSGTSGATWTGELFF. For the CDR3, the DNA is TGTGCCAGCAGCGGGACTAGCGGGGCCACTTGGACCGGGGAGCTGTTTTTT. V is TRBV9 and J is TRBJ2-2; 12 nucleotides match TRBD2. With 3 bases clipped from V and 5 bases from J, the junction kept 8 bases outside the gene matches. The CDR3 length is 17 residues. Germline CDR1 SGDLS, CDR2 YYNGEE.